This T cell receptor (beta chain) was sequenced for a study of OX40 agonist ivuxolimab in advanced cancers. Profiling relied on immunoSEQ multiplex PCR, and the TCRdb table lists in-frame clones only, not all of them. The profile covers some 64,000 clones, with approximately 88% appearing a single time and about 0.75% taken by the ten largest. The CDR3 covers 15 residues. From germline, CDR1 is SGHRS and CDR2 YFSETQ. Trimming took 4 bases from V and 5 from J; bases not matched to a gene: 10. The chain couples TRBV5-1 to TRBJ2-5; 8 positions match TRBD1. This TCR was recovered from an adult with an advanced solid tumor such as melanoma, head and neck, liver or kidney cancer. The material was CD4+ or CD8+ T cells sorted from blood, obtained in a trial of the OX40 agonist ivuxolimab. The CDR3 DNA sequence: TGCGCCAGCAGCCCCCCCCCAGGGGGCGGTGAGACCCAGTACTTC. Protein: CASSPPPGGGETQYF.